This entry features one T cell receptor (beta chain) sequence. The record originates from a study of shared clonotypes between healthy human individuals. The method was immunoSEQ multiplex PCR; TCRdb's version includes in-frame clones alone and lacks a portion of them. The sample carries 2 million to 3 million clones, over 85% recorded once. CDR3 length: 13 residues. V gave up 3 bases and J gave up 5 bases; unmatched junction bases: 3. CDR1 SGDLS and CDR2 YYNGEE come from the germline V gene. The sample taken for sequencing was naive CD4+ T cells from PBMCs. Subset meaning: CD45RA+ positively selected. V is TRBV9 and J is TRBJ1-1, with TRBD1 identical over 8 bases. This clonotype was sampled from a man aged 18 to 29 in good health. Some clones in this sample may be carry-over from other donors' samples. CDR3 loop: CASSGQGWTEAFF. The CDR3 DNA reads as TGTGCCAGCAGCGGACAGGGGTGGACTGAAGCTTTCTTT. Drawing the rest from reference TRBV9 and TRBJ1-1, the complete variable domain is DSGVTQTPKHLITATGQRVTLRCSPRSGDLSVYWYQQSLDQGLQFLIQYYNGEERAKGNILERFSAQQFPDLHSELNLSSLELGDSALYFCASSGQGWTEAFFGQGTRLTVV.